The present T cell receptor beta chain was sequenced within a study of T cells after yellow fever vaccination. CDR3 length: 15 residues. The V end was cut by 3 bases, the J end by 2 bases, with 11 bases between. Germline V gene sequence: CDR1 KGHDR, CDR2 SFDVKD. Ten or more counts support this clonotype. TCRdb fed the 5' RACE reads into MiXCR, producing one record per CDR3 protein. The table lists over 110,000 distinct CDR3 sequences, 7.7% of them singletons. V and J are TRBV24-1 and TRBJ2-3; D is ambiguous. The sequence came from a man aged 25 to 40 who received the YFV17D yellow fever vaccine. The sample here was CD4+ T cells sorted from PBMCs, taken 5 days after the yellow fever booster vaccination. The CDR3 protein is CATSDSRGYTDTQYF. For the CDR3, the DNA is TGTGCCACCAGTGATAGTCGCGGATACACAGATACGCAGTATTTT.